This T cell receptor beta chain was identified during a study of T cells in Graves' hyperthyroidism and ophthalmopathy. Background on the study: Peripheral blood specimens were obtained at initial diagnosis, prior to any treatment. Study-level results: Most thyroid clonotypes expanded above 0.001 appeared in blood too.

The CDR3 runs 14 residues. The germline V gene encodes CDR1 SGHAT and CDR2 FQNNGV. V gave up 3 bases and J gave up 5 bases; unmatched junction bases: 7. Many counts were recorded for this clonotype. Its target is not known. Amplification yielded TCR beta CDR3 regions, with RNA transcripts as the source. The TCR CDR3 was amplified in a first-round RT-PCR using the HTBI primer set. In TCRdb, the multiplex PCR reads were re-called with MiXCR into one record per CDR3 protein. Among fewer than 500,000 distinct CDR3 sequences listed, approximately 12% were seen once. The chain employs TRBV11-2 and TRBJ2-7, with 7 bases fitting TRBD2. The TCR was taken from a young man with Graves' hyperthyroidism that later progressed to Graves' ophthalmopathy. Material: blood. CDR3 DNA: TGTGCCAGCAGCTTGAAAAAAGGGAGGGACGAGCAGTACTTC. Protein sequence: CASSLKKGRDEQYF.